Each of the 25 T cell receptor beta chains below was sequenced from the same sample in a study of blood T cell repertoires in COVID-19. Libraries were prepared by immunoSEQ multiplex PCR; TCRdb keeps only in-frame clonotypes and omits some of them. The sample lists under 350,000 clones, 86% occurring once. Sequences were obtained from peripheral blood. These receptors all stem from a man younger than 35 with active or convalescent COVID-19.

The chain links TRBV5-6 to TRBJ1-2; a weak D match, TRBD1 (6 bases). Looked up from germline, CDR1 is SGHDT and CDR2 is YYEEEE. The CDR3 contains 12 residues. Trimming left V 5 bases short and J 8 bases short, with 13 bases between. This CDR3 is CASRQQGEGYTF. The CDR3 nucleotides read TGTGCCAGCAGACAACAGGGAGAAGGCTACACCTTC. Full variable domain (rest looked up from reference TRBV5-6 and TRBJ1-2): DAGVTQSPTHLIKTRGQQVTLRCSPKSGHDTVSWYQQALGQGPQFIFQYYEEEERQRGNFPDRFSGHQFPNYSSELNVNALLLGDSALYLCASRQQGEGYTFGSGTRLTVV.

This clone was observed a few times. The chain has TRBV5-1 and TRBJ2-2, with TRBD2 as a possible D gene (5 bases). Trimming cost V 4 bases and J 5 bases, with 15 bases left between them. This CDR3 is built from 15 residues. CDR1 and CDR2 (germline): SGHRS, YFSETQ. The CDR3 loop is CASSPDSSRTGELFF. For the CDR3, the DNA is TGCGCCAGCAGCCCGGACTCCTCGAGGACCGGGGAGCTGTTTTTT.

In its sample, this clone was seen a few times. The V call is TRBV11-3, the J call TRBJ1-2; D is possibly TRBD1 (5 bases). Germline-derived CDR1 and CDR2 are SGHNT and YENEEA. Trimming stripped 3 bases from V and 7 bases from J, with 9 bases between. CDR3 size: 12 residues. CDR3 region: CASSLEGLGYTF. CDR3 DNA: TGTGCCAGCAGCTTGGAGGGGCTTGGCTACACCTTC.

A few counts support this clone. The V call is TRBV9, the J call TRBJ2-3, with 7 bases aligning to TRBD2. V was clipped by 4 bases and J by 0 bases; unmatched bases: 8. The CDR3 totals 16 residues. CDR1 is SGDLS and CDR2 is YYNGEE in the germline V gene. The CDR3 is CASSLTSATSTDTQYF. CDR3 DNA: TGTGCCAGCAGCCTCACTAGCGCTACTAGCACAGATACGCAGTATTTT.

This chain connects TRBV11-3 to TRBJ2-1; 8 bases agree with TRBD1. J gave up 5 bases and V 5 bases, and 11 bases lay outside the gene matches. The CDR3 is 16 residues long. Germline-derived CDR1 and CDR2 are SGHNT and YENEEA. Here the CDR3 reads CASSVRGQEVHNEQFF. The CDR3 coding sequence is TGTGCCAGCAGCGTACGGGGACAGGAGGTCCACAATGAGCAGTTCTTC.

The chain carries TRBV28 and TRBJ1-2; weak D call: TRBD1 (5 bases). Germline V lookup: CDR1 MDHEN, CDR2 SYDVKM. CDR3 length: 11 amino acids. Between the trimmed V and J ends, which lost 5 bases and 7 bases, there was a span of 8 bases. This CDR3 is CASSRQTGYTF. The CDR3 coding sequence is TGTGCCAGCAGTCGACAGACTGGCTACACCTTC.

The V call is TRBV5-6, the J call TRBJ1-2, with 7 bases matching TRBD1. In germline, CDR1 is SGHDT, CDR2 YYEEEE. This CDR3 is built from 13 residues. With V trimmed by 5 bases and J by 5 bases, 6 bases remained unmatched. The CDR3 loop is CASSRDSRYGYTF. The CDR3 bases are TGTGCCAGCAGTCGGGACAGTAGATATGGCTACACCTTC.

The rearrangement uses TRBV6-1 and TRBJ2-7; D ambiguous. CDR1 MNHNS and CDR2 SASEGT come from the germline V gene. This CDR3 is built from 14 residues. V dropped 2 bases and J dropped 2 bases, with 10 bases sitting between them. The CDR3 DNA reads as TGTGCCAGCAGTGAATGGAGACCTCCCTACGAGCAGTACTTC. Its translation: CASSEWRPPYEQYF.

This sequence joins TRBV9 and TRBJ2-7; D is perhaps TRBD1 (6 bases). Germline V gene sequence: CDR1 SGDLS, CDR2 YYNGEE. With 0 bases removed from V and 2 bases from J, the gap between germline ends came to 9 bases. The CDR3 has 14 amino acids. The CDR3 loop reads CASSVAPGAYEQYF. CDR3 coding DNA: TGTGCCAGCAGCGTAGCTCCAGGGGCCTACGAGCAGTACTTC.

The chain links TRBV4-1 to TRBJ2-7; D is unresolved. The CDR3 contains 14 residues. Per the germline V gene, CDR1 is MGHRA and CDR2 is YSYEKL. The germline V and J ends were trimmed by 1 base and 4 bases, with 11 bases remaining between them. CDR3 residues: CASSQVMVLYEQYF. In DNA form, the CDR3 reads TGCGCCAGCAGCCAAGTTATGGTCCTATACGAGCAGTACTTC.

The rearrangement uses TRBV9 and TRBJ2-3; 10 nucleotides align to TRBD1. CDR3 size: 15 residues. The V segment lost 3 bases and the J segment 3 bases; nucleotides outside the gene matches: 4. Germline V gene sequence: CDR1 SGDLS, CDR2 YYNGEE. CDR3 region: CASSAGQGGTDTQYF. The CDR3 DNA reads TGTGCCAGCAGCGCCGGACAGGGGGGAACAGATACGCAGTATTTT.

The chain carries TRBV5-4 and TRBJ1-2, with 7 bases aligning to TRBD1. Unmatched junction bases numbered 17, after V lost 7 bases and J lost 8 bases. CDR1 is SGHNT, CDR2 YYREEE, per germline (reference sequence). The CDR3 extends over 15 amino acids. The CDR3, as DNA: TGTGCCAGCGGTTCGGCCCAGACAGGGCCTCGCGGCTACACCTTC. Translated: CASGSAQTGPRGYTF.

This clone was counted a single time. The chain employs TRBV10-3 and TRBJ1-5; the match to TRBD1 covers 7 bases. V lost 0 bases, J lost 6 bases, and 5 bases stayed unmatched. The CDR3 is 15 residues long. Germline values: CDR1 ENHRY, CDR2 SYGVKD. CDR3: CAISESGGAGQPQHF. The CDR3 bases are TGTGCCATCAGTGAGTCAGGGGGCGCGGGTCAGCCCCAGCATTTT.

CDR3 sequence (DNA): TGTGCCAGCAGCACGCGACAGGGGGTTTGGGCCTACGAGCAGTACTTC. It is translated as CASSTRQGVWAYEQYF. The rearrangement joins TRBV21-1 to TRBJ2-7; TRBD1 is the table's D call and was not checked against the DNA. TRBV21-1 has pseudogene status. CDR3 length: 16 amino acids.

The chain is built from TRBV24-1 and TRBJ1-2; D unclear. V dropped 5 bases and J dropped 2 bases, with 8 bases sitting between them. Germline V lookup: CDR1 KGHDR, CDR2 SFDVKD. This CDR3 is built from 13 residues. CDR3: CATSVGSNYGYTF. CDR3 bases: TGTGCCACCAGTGTTGGGAGCAACTATGGCTACACCTTC.

The chain has TRBV24-1 and TRBJ2-4; the D gene is possibly TRBD1 (6 bases). Per germline, CDR1 KGHDR and CDR2 SFDVKD. V shed 0 bases and J shed 8 bases, with 10 bases lying between them. The CDR3 contains 14 residues. CDR3 residues: CATSDLPGADIQYF. The CDR3 bases are TGTGCCACCAGTGATTTGCCAGGGGCGGACATTCAGTACTTC.

This sequence joins TRBV29-1 and TRBJ2-7; TRBD1 matches at 10 bases. The germline gives CDR1 SQVTM, CDR2 ANQGSEA. J gave up 3 bases and V 8 bases, and 4 bases lay outside the gene matches. The CDR3 sequence is 12 residues long. CDR3 DNA: TGCAGCACCAGGACAGGGGGCTACGAGCAGTACTTC. This codes for CSTRTGGYEQYF.

The V and J genes are TRBV7-8 and TRBJ2-5; the D gene is possibly TRBD2 (6 bases). The CDR3 has 16 residues. The germline CDR1 and CDR2 sequences are SGHVS and FQNEAQ. With 5 bases removed from V and 2 bases from J, the gap between germline ends came to 18 bases. CDR3 DNA: TGTGCCAGCAGCCTCGGGAGCGGAGAGCTACAAGAGACCCAGTACTTC. This encodes CASSLGSGELQETQYF.

V gene TRBV3-1 (or the pseudogene TRBV3-2) combines with J gene TRBJ2-7; unclear D gene. V lost 4 bases and J 6 bases, leaving 19 bases between the germline ends. Germline loops: CDR1 LGHDT, CDR2 YNNKEL (reference sequence). The CDR3 runs to 15 residues. CDR3 loop: CASSPGRSAFGEQYF. The CDR3 DNA is TGTGCCAGCAGCCCTGGCCGGAGCGCGTTTGGCGAGCAGTACTTC.

This clone came up a few times. The V gene is TRBV4-2, the J gene TRBJ2-5; TRBD2 matches at 10 bases. This CDR3 is built from 16 residues. Trimming cost V 1 base and J 2 bases; bases outside gene matches: 4. Germline V gene data show CDR1 as LGHNA and CDR2 as YNFKEQ. CDR3 nucleotides: TGTGCCAGCAGCCAAGGGATAGCGGGGGGTCAAGAGACCCAGTACTTC. It specifies CASSQGIAGGQETQYF.

The chain recombines TRBV5-1 with TRBJ2-1, with TRBD2 identical over 11 bases. The CDR3 has 15 amino acids. CDR1 SGHRS and CDR2 YFSETQ come from the germline V gene. V dropped 3 bases and J dropped 5; count of bases not matched to a gene: 4. The CDR3 protein is CASSSGLAEDNEQFF. The CDR3 bases are TGCGCCAGCAGCTCGGGACTAGCGGAGGACAATGAGCAGTTCTTC.

V is TRBV4-1 and J is TRBJ2-1; 8 bases agree with TRBD2. The V gene's germline CDR1 is MGHRA and CDR2 YSYEKL. V shed 0 bases, J shed 0 bases, and the junction held 13 bases outside the gene matches. The CDR3 spans 20 residues. CDR3 region: CASSQEVGTSDLSSYNEQFF. Here the CDR3 DNA reads TGCGCCAGCAGCCAAGAGGTTGGGACTAGTGACCTAAGCTCCTACAATGAGCAGTTCTTC.

The chain is built from TRBV7-6 and TRBJ1-1, with 9 positions matching TRBD1. V was clipped by 5 bases and J by 2 bases; unmatched bases: 9. The CDR3 totals 16 residues. CDR1 and CDR2 (germline): SGHVS, FNYEAQ. CDR3 in amino acids: CASSPTGTGSNTEAFF. CDR3 coding DNA: TGTGCCAGCAGCCCCACCGGGACAGGGAGTAACACTGAAGCTTTCTTT. Complete variable domain (other parts from reference TRBV7-6 and TRBJ1-1): GAGVSQSPRYKVTKRGQDVALRCDPISGHVSLYWYRQALGQGPEFLTYFNYEAQQDKSGLPNDRFSAERPEGSISTLTIQRTEQRDSAMYRCASSPTGTGSNTEAFFGQGTRLTVV.

This sequence joins TRBV6-5 and TRBJ2-5; 11 bases map to TRBD2. CDR1 and CDR2 (germline): MNHEY, SVGAGI. This CDR3 has 15 amino acids. V shed 7 bases, J shed 4 bases, and the junction held 8 bases outside the gene matches. CDR3 nucleotides: TGTGCCAGCACCAAACTAGCGGGAGTTAGAGAGACCCAGTACTTC. Protein: CASTKLAGVRETQYF.

This clone was observed a handful of times. J is TRBJ1-1 and V is TRBV7-8; 8 bases are a match to TRBD1. The V and J ends lost 6 bases and 5 bases, in that order; junction bases with no gene match: 5. This CDR3 spans 13 amino acids. In germline, CDR1 is SGHVS, CDR2 FQNEAQ. CDR3 region: CASSWTGTTEAFF. CDR3 DNA sequence: TGTGCCAGCAGTTGGACAGGGACTACTGAAGCTTTCTTT.